Listed below are T cell receptor beta chains from one sample, sequenced in a study of Graves' ophthalmopathy and Graves' hyperthyroidism. Via MiXCR, TCRdb re-called the multiplex PCR reads, giving one row per CDR3 protein. Of 260,000 or so distinct CDR3 sequences listed, 45% are singletons. The sequencing input was peripheral blood. Receptors were obtained from an adult man with Graves' ophthalmopathy. Both conserved end residues are part of each CDR3. D genes are given only for firm matches. Clone size is stated in some rows and not others, as once, few, many or a class when expanded.

V	size	J	D	CDR3	DNA
TRBV10-3	-	TRBJ2-5	TRBD1	CAISGTGGEETQYF	TGTGCCATCAGTGGAACAGGGGGCGAGGAGACCCAGTACTTC
TRBV3-1	-	TRBJ1-2	-	CASSQDAVGYGYTF	TGTGCCAGCAGCCAAGATGCGGTAGGCTATGGCTACACCTTC
TRBV29-1	-	TRBJ2-7	-	CSGATSEEYERYF	TGCAGCGGGGCCACCTCTGAAGAGTACGAGCGGTACTTC
TRBV7-2	few	TRBJ1-1	-	CASSPPDSGKAFF	TGTGCCAGCAGCCCCCCCGATAGCGGAAAAGCTTTCTTT
TRBV4-1	once	TRBJ1-5	-	CASSSGEDSNQPQHF	TGCGCCAGCAGCTCAGGGGAGGATTCCAATCAGCCCCAGCATTTT
TRBV12-3/TRBV12-4	few	TRBJ1-6	-	CASSLNGLPNSPLHF	TGTGCCAGCAGTTTGAACGGGCTACCCAATTCACCCCTCCACTTT
TRBV15	-	TRBJ1-3	-	CATQGHSGNTIYF	TGTGCCACCCAGGGACACTCTGGAAACACCATATATTTT
TRBV20-1	few	TRBJ2-7	-	CSARMGANYEQYF	TGCAGTGCTAGAATGGGGGCTAACTACGAGCAGTACTTC
TRBV7-2	-	TRBJ2-1	-	CASSLARSNEQFF	TGTGCCAGCAGCTTAGCGAGAAGCAATGAGCAGTTCTTC
TRBV2	few	TRBJ1-2	-	CASSVNVGYTF	TGTGCCAGCAGTGTCAACGTAGGCTACACCTTC
TRBV9	-	TRBJ1-2	TRBD1	CASSAPGQVYGYTF	TGTGCCAGCAGCGCACCGGGACAGGTCTATGGCTACACCTTC
TRBV7-2	few	TRBJ2-7	TRBD2	CASSLIGGVTYEQYF	TGTGCCAGCAGCTTAATCGGGGGGGTCACCTACGAGCAGTACTTC
TRBV30	-	TRBJ1-5	-	CAWSVGHPSNQPQHF	TGTGCCTGGAGTGTTGGGCACCCTAGCAATCAGCCCCAGCATTTT
TRBV15	-	TRBJ2-7	TRBD1	CATSSPRTGGSYEQYF	TGTGCCACCAGCAGCCCCCGGACAGGGGGTTCGTACGAGCAGTACTTC
TRBV7-2	-	TRBJ2-5	-	CASSEAVTEETQYF	TGTGCCAGCAGTGAAGCGGTAACCGAGGAGACCCAGTACTTC
TRBV11-3	few	TRBJ1-1	-	CASSTLLVQGNTEAFF	TGTGCCAGCAGCACCCTCCTTGTCCAGGGAAACACTGAAGCTTTCTTT
TRBV2	-	TRBJ2-7	TRBD2	CASRATGLAYEQYF	TGTGCCAGCAGGGCCACGGGACTAGCCTACGAGCAGTACTTC
TRBV7-3	-	TRBJ2-7	TRBD1	CASSGGTGRYEQYF	TGTGCCAGCAGCGGCGGGACAGGGAGGTACGAGCAGTACTTC
TRBV14	-	TRBJ2-5	TRBD2	CTSSLIAGEETQYF	TGTACCAGCAGCCTCATAGCGGGAGAGGAGACCCAGTACTTC
TRBV24-1	few	TRBJ2-5	TRBD1	CATSHRDRGFQETQYF	TGTGCCACCAGTCACCGGGACAGGGGGTTCCAAGAGACCCAGTACTTC
TRBV7-3	-	TRBJ1-3	-	CASSLGGSSSGNTIYF	TGTGCCAGCAGCTTAGGGGGTAGCAGCTCTGGAAACACCATATATTTT
TRBV25-1	-	TRBJ2-6	-	CASSYSPFPSSSGANVLTF	TGTGCCAGCAGTTACTCTCCATTTCCCAGTAGCTCTGGGGCCAACGTCCTGACTTTC
TRBV10-2	once	TRBJ2-2	-	CACMRGTGELFF	TGCGCCTGCATGAGGGGCACCGGGGAGCTGTTTTTT
TRBV10-1	-	TRBJ2-3	-	CASSDGVPSTDTQYF	TGCGCCAGCAGTGATGGGGTACCAAGCACAGATACGCAGTATTTT
TRBV10-1	-	TRBJ2-2	-	CASSQSPYTGELFF	TGCGCCAGCAGTCAGTCCCCCTACACCGGGGAGCTGTTTTTT
TRBV2	-	TRBJ1-3	TRBD1	CASRGDRGNYGYTIYF	TGTGCCAGCAGGGGGGACAGAGGCAACTATGGCTACACCATATATTTT
TRBV7-2	-	TRBJ1-2	-	CASSFSPGMSYTF	TGTGCCAGCAGCTTTAGTCCGGGGATGTCCTACACCTTC
TRBV20-1	few	TRBJ2-7	-	CSARETSRDRRRTYEQYF	TGCAGTGCTAGAGAAACGTCCCGGGACCGCAGGCGTACCTACGAGCAGTACTTC
TRBV29-1	-	TRBJ2-2	TRBD2	CSGGLADSGELFF	TGCAGCGGGGGACTAGCGGATTCCGGGGAGCTGTTTTTT
TRBV20-1	-	TRBJ1-1	-	CSARGQHPIEAFF	TGCAGTGCTAGAGGACAGCACCCTATTGAAGCTTTCTTT
TRBV9	-	TRBJ1-6	-	CTSRESGAGNSPLHF	TGTACCAGCAGAGAATCAGGGGCCGGGAATTCACCCCTCCACTTT
TRBV11-2	few	TRBJ1-2	TRBD1	CASSLDGTGIGYTF	TGTGCCAGCAGCTTAGACGGGACAGGGATCGGCTACACCTTC
TRBV19	-	TRBJ2-7	TRBD1	CASRTGTGAYEQYF	TGTGCCAGTAGGACCGGGACAGGGGCCTACGAGCAGTACTTC
TRBV5-5	-	TRBJ2-5	-	CASSVEGVHPQEAQYF	TGTGCCAGCAGCGTAGAAGGGGTTCATCCTCAAGAGGCCCAGTACTTC
TRBV20-1	-	TRBJ1-6	-	CSARVSGFNSPLHF	TGCAGTGCTAGAGTATCGGGGTTTAATTCACCCCTCCACTTT
TRBV10-2	few	TRBJ2-7	-	CASSDSGQSSRPPYEQYF	TGCGCCAGCAGTGATAGCGGCCAGAGTTCGCGGCCACCCTACGAGCAGTACTTC
TRBV10-3	few	TRBJ2-2	-	CAISESGSGGELFF	TGTGCCATCAGTGAGTCAGGGTCCGGCGGGGAGCTGTTTTTT
TRBV20-1	-	TRBJ1-5	TRBD1	CSASQGGGGNQPQHF	TGCAGTGCTAGTCAGGGGGGGGGCGGCAATCAGCCCCAGCATTTT
TRBV29-1	few	TRBJ1-1	-	CSVARMNTEAFF	TGCAGCGTTGCACGGATGAACACTGAAGCTTTCTTT